Detailed here is one TCR beta chain. Its antigen is unknown. These data are taken from a study of CD8+CD57+ T cells in acquired aplastic anemia. The overall study: Recorded DNA amounts for sorted CD4+ and CD8+ cells had an average of approximately 3 ug.

The study profiled TCR beta VDJ and CDR3 using genomic DNA as template. TCRdb re-derived calls from the reads in MiXCR, one entry per CDR3 protein. This sample yields 150,000 or so distinct CDR3 sequences, of which less than 60% are seen a single time; approximately 3% belongs to the top ten. Selection for sequencing was limited to patients who had shown CD8+CD57+ cell expansion by flow cytometry. Among the patients, all had severe acquired aplastic anemia. Blood sampling was performed on the patients, and none of them had received therapy by then. General study points: Twenty-nine was the count of CD8+ CDR3 sequences that patients shared with controls.

The receptor's source is a human donor with aplastic anemia. Sample: sorted CD4+, CD8+, or CD8+CD57+ T cells (not recorded which) from PBMCs.

CDR3 protein: CASSSDWGNSPLHF. In DNA, the CDR3 is TGTGCCAGCAGTTCAGATTGGGGTAATTCACCCCTCCACTTT. This sequence joins TRBV12-3 or TRBV12-4 and TRBJ1-6; unclear D gene. V was pared by 4 bases and J by 6 bases, with 10 bases between. CDR3 length: 14 residues.